The TCR beta chain described here comes from a study of CD8 T cells in Susac syndrome. This clonotype has a single count. The RNA input was roughly 0.5 to 1 ug, and it was reverse transcribed with random hexamers. TCRdb reanalysed the immunoSEQ multiplex PCR reads using MiXCR and keeps one entry per CDR3 protein. The data show about 210,000 distinct CDR3 sequences, with about 95% seen just once and roughly 0.1% held by the top ten. The clonotype comes from a human donor with multiple sclerosis. Material for sequencing was CD4+ T cells from PBMCs.

The CDR3 sequence is CSARGGQATNTGELFF. CDR3 coding DNA: TGCAGTGCTAGAGGAGGACAGGCGACGAACACCGGGGAGCTGTTTTTT. This sequence joins TRBV20-1 and TRBJ2-2; 7 positions match TRBD1. The length of the CDR3 is 16 residues. J lost 0 bases, V lost 1 base, and 5 bases had no gene match. CDR1 DFQATT and CDR2 SNEGSKA come from the germline V gene (reference sequence).